This TCR beta chain was identified in a study of cytomegalovirus exposure and HLA in healthy donors. Study-wide findings and caveats: The dataset shows that most TCR sequences were rare, while some public TCRs occurred in many donors. One later analysis, an examination of the 120 validation repertoires, found that first-cohort TCR clusters tended to co-occur in them. The authors enumerated roughly 160 TCR beta chains as linked to cytomegalovirus.

CDR3 size: 17 residues. The germline V gene encodes CDR1 SGHKS and CDR2 YYEKEE (reference sequence). J gave up 6 bases and V 4 bases, and 15 bases lay outside the gene matches. Details on this clone: Its antigen is currently unknown.

Sequencing was performed with immunoSEQ multiplex PCR; in TCRdb, only in-frame clones are kept and a portion is missing. In the table there are some 150,000 clones, 70% to 90% of which are singletons. This TCR was sampled from a man in his late teens or twenties in good health and CMV-seronegative. Sequencing input: PBMCs. This chain links TRBV5-5 with TRBJ1-2; 10 bases are a match to TRBD1. The CDR3 protein is CASSRNRRDRGSDGYTF. For the CDR3, the DNA is TGTGCCAGCAGCCGCAACCGCCGGGACAGGGGTAGCGATGGCTACACCTTC.